This T cell receptor beta chain was documented in a study of blood T cell repertoires in COVID-19. Study in general: Some COVID-19 samples were acute and others convalescent; all came from the United States, Italy and Spain.

Individuals aged roughly 18 to 95 years were recruited from about two dozen US areas. Participants' own reports of clinical history determined their cohort assignment. Cohort 3 donors counted as recovered after two negative PCRs, clearance, or resolved symptoms. Sequencing used immunoSEQ multiplex PCR; TCRdb keeps in-frame clones, though not all of them. Of about 330,000 clones detected, 88% appear once; the ten largest clones hold 5% to 6%. The length of the CDR3 is 15 residues. From germline, CDR1 is LGHDT and CDR2 YNNKEL (reference sequence). The V end was cut by 4 bases, the J end by 8 bases, with 20 bases between.

The sequencing input was PBMCs or T cells enriched from blood (not recorded which). The sequence was obtained from a man younger than 40 who had recovered from COVID-19. The gene calls are TRBV3-1 (or the pseudogene TRBV3-2) and TRBJ1-1, with D perhaps matching TRBD1 (5 bases). This chain's CDR3 is CASSPLRGRMYEAFF. Written as DNA, the CDR3 is TGTGCCAGCAGCCCACTTAGGGGTAGGATGTACGAAGCTTTCTTT.